This TCR beta chain was sequenced during a study of cytomegalovirus exposure and HLA in healthy donors. Study-level results: Reported results showed that the classifier diagnosed cytomegalovirus status with high specificity and sensitivity. Some TCR beta chains (roughly 160 of them) were listed as cytomegalovirus-associated. Rare TCR sequences dominated, though some public TCRs recurred in many donors.

On this clone itself: No antigen is known for it.

Libraries were prepared by immunoSEQ multiplex PCR; TCRdb keeps only in-frame clonotypes and omits some of them. The profile shows about 200,000 clones, 70% to 85% of them singletons. V lost 3 bases and J lost 9; bases outside the gene matches: 11. CDR3 length: 15 amino acids. Germline CDR1 reads KGHSH; CDR2 reads LQKENI. The chain uses TRBV18 and TRBJ2-1; the match to TRBD1 covers 7 bases. Material: PBMCs. This receptor was taken from a woman in her twenties or thirties in good health and CMV-seropositive. The DNA for the CDR3 is TGTGCCAGCTCACCGCCTCCGACAGGGTTCGCTGAGCAGTTCTTC. Protein: CASSPPPTGFAEQFF.